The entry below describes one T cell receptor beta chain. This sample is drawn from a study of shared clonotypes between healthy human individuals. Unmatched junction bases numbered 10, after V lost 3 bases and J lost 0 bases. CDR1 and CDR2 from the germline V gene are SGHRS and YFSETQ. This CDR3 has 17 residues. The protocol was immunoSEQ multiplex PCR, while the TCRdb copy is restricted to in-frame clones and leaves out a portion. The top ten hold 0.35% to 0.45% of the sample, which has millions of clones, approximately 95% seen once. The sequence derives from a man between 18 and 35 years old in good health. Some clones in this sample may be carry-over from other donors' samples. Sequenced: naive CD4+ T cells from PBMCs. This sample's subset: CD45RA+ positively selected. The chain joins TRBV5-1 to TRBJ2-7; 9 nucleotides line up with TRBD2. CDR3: CASSSQASGVNSYEQYF. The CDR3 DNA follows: TGCGCCAGCAGCTCACAGGCTAGCGGGGTTAACTCCTACGAGCAGTACTTC.